The source of this TCR beta chain is a study of blood T cell repertoires in COVID-19. Study context: The United States, Italy and Spain were the sources of the acute and convalescent COVID-19 samples.

Repertoires were generated with immunoSEQ multiplex PCR, while TCRdb's copy carries only in-frame clones and drops some. The sample shows hundreds of thousands of clones, less than 90% of them seen only once. Germline lookup yields CDR1 SGHRS and CDR2 YFSETQ. The length of the CDR3 is 17 residues. V was cut by 4 bases and J by 0 bases, with 19 bases left in between. The rearrangement uses TRBV5-1 and TRBJ1-1; D call uncertain. The sequenced material came from PBMCs or T cells enriched from blood (not recorded which). The TCR originated in a woman aged 55 to 70 who had recovered from COVID-19. The CDR3 reads CASSPEREGPLNTEAFF. The CDR3 nucleotides read TGCGCCAGCAGCCCGGAACGGGAGGGTCCTTTGAACACTGAAGCTTTCTTT. The full variable domain, its missing parts supplied by reference TRBV5-1 and TRBJ1-1, is KAGVTQTPRYLIKTRGQQVTLSCSPISGHRSVSWYQQTPGQGLQFLFEYFSETQRNKGNFPGRFSGRQFSNSRSEMNVSTLELGDSALYLCASSPEREGPLNTEAFFGQGTRLTVV.